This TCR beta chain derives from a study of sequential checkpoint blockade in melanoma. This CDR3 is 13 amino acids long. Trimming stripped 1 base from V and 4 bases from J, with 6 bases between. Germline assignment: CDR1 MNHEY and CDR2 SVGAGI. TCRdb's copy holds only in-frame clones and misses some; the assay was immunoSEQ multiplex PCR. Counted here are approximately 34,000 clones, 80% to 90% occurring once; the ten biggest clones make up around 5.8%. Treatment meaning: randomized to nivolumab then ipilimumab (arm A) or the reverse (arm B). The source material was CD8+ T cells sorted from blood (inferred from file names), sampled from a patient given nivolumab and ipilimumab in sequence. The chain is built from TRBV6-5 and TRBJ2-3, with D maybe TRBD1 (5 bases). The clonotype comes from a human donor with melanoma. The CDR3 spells CASSYWGPDTQYF. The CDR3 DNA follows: TGTGCCAGCAGTTACTGGGGCCCAGATACGCAGTATTTT.